The T cell receptor (beta chain) under discussion was sequenced for a study of blood T cell repertoires in COVID-19. Turning to the study itself: There were acute and convalescent COVID-19 samples, and they came from the United States, Italy and Spain. Sources were T cells, B-cell-depleted T cells, or PBMCs; the material itself was cDNA or gDNA.

In regard to this clone: Distinct nucleotide sequences in the sample also encode this CDR3.

Looked up from germline, CDR1 is DFQATT and CDR2 is SNEGSKA (reference sequence). The V and J ends lost 2 bases and 6 bases respectively, with 6 bases between them. CDR3 size: 11 residues. Original methodology: Using reference gene primer amplification, nucleated cell counts were estimated. The method was immunoSEQ multiplex PCR; TCRdb's version includes in-frame clones alone and lacks a portion of them. The V and J calls and clone size come from that table; D and trimming were worked out from the DNA. The sample consists of some 290,000 clones, about 85% of them appearing once. The sample comprised peripheral blood. This TCR came from a woman between 45 and 60 years old who had recovered from COVID-19. The rearrangement joins TRBV20-1 to TRBJ2-3, with D perhaps TRBD2 (5 bases). CDR3 sequence (DNA): TGCAGTGCTAGACGCGGGGATACGCAGTATTTT. Protein sequence: CSARRGDTQYF.